This TCR beta chain was documented in a study of T-cell memory formation after mild COVID-19. A single record per CDR3 protein comes from TCRdb applying MiXCR to the 5' RACE reads. The table has approximately 180,000 distinct CDR3 sequences, 15% to 20% seen once; the top ten hold about 2%. The length of the CDR3 is 15 residues. V was pared by 7 bases and J by 0 bases, with 10 bases between. Germline-derived CDR1 and CDR2 are SNHLY and FYNNEI. This receptor was taken from an adult woman who had mild COVID-19 (a few samples of this study predate the infection). Cell type and time point are not known. The rearrangement uses TRBV2 and TRBJ2-6; D gene unclear. Source material: PBMCs or a T cell subset sorted from them (not recorded which). CDR3 bases: TGTGCCAGCAAACGAAGGGACTCTGGGGCCAACGTCCTGACTTTC. Protein sequence: CASKRRDSGANVLTF.